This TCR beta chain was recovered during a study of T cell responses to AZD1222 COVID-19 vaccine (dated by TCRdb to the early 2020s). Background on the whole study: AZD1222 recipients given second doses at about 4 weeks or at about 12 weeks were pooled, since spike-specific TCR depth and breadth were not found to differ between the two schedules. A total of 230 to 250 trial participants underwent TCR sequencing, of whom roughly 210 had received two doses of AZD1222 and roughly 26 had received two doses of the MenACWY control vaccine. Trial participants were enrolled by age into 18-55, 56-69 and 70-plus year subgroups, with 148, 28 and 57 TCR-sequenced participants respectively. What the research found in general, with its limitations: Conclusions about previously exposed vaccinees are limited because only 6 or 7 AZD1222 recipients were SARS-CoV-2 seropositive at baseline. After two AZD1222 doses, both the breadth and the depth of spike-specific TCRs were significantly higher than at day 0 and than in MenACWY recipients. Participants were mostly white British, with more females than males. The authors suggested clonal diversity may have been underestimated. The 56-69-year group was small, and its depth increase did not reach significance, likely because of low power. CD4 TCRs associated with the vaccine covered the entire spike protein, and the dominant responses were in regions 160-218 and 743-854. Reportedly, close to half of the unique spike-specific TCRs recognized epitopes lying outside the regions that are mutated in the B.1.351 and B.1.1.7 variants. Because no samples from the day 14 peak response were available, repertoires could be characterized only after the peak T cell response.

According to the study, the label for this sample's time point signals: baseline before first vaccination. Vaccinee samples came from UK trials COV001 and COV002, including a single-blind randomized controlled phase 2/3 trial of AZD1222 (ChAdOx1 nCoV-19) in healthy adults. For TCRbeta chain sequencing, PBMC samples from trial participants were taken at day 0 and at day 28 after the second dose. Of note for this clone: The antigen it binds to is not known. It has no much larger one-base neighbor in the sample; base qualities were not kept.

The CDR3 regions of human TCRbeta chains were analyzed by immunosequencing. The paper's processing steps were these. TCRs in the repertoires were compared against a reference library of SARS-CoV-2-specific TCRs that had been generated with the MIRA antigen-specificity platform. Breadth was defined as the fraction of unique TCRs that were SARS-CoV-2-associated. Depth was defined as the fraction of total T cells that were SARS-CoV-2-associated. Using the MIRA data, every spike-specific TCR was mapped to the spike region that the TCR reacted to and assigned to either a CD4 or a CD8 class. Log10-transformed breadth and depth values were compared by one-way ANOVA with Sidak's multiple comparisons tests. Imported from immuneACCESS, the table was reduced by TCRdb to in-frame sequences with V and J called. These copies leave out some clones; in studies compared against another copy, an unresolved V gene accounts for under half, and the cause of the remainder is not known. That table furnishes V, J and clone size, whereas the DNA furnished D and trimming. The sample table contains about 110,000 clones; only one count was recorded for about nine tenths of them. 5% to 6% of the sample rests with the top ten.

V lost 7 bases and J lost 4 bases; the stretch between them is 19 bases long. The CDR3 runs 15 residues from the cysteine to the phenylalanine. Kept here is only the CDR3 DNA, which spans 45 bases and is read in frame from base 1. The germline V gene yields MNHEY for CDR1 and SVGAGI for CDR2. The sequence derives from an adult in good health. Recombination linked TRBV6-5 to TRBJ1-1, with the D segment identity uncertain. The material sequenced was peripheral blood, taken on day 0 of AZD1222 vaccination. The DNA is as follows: TGTGCCAGCAAATCATCCAACCTCCTCGGCACTGAAGCTTTCTTT. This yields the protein CASKSSNLLGTEAFF.